This T cell receptor beta chain was identified during a study of blood T cells in healthy people across ages. Study-level results: CMV status of donors was unknown, possibly confounding expanded clonotype changes. Across the age range, TCR beta diversity per million T cells fell in a roughly linear way.

The authors ran a second PCR of roughly 7 to 11 cycles using a sample-barcoded 5' primer and a J-beta primer mix. Every cDNA molecule carried a tag from a template-switch adaptor bearing 12 random nucleotides. TCRdb itself ran the 5' RACE reads through MiXCR, one entry per CDR3 protein. The repertoire includes hundreds of thousands of distinct CDR3 sequences, 29% of them detected once, and around a sixth sits in the top ten. Remarks on this clonotype: The antigen is undetermined. A much larger clonotype is one base distant, so this may be a read error.

Total RNA extraction produced at least 5.5 micrograms (per sample) for the study. The sequence was collected from a woman older than 75 in good health. The material sequenced was blood.

This chain's CDR3 is CASSPPGRGEQYF. The CDR3 DNA reads as TGTGCCAGCTCACCACCAGGGAGAGGCGAGCAGTACTTC. The chain combines TRBV18 with TRBJ2-5, with TRBD2 as a possible D gene (5 bases). The J call may be faulty, since TRBJ2-7 better matches the DNA end. The length of the CDR3 is 13 residues. Germline V gives CDR1 KGHSH, CDR2 LQKENI.